This T cell receptor (beta chain) derives from a study of shared clonotypes between healthy human individuals. Some clones are missing from TCRdb's copy, which holds only in-frame ones; the method was immunoSEQ multiplex PCR. Of about 600,000 clones in the sample, more than 95% are singletons; the top ten hold about 0.057%. Only Caucasian adults living in Nashville, Tennessee made up the donor group. Broader study findings: Sample collection involved blood only; tissue repertoires are likely different. Non-shared clonotypes were found to have lower generation probabilities than the clonotypes that were shared by all four of the sorted-subset donors.

The CDR3 has 16 residues. Germline CDR1 reads SNHLY; CDR2 reads FYNNEI. The trim removed 4 bases at V and 2 bases at J, leaving 5 bases unmatched. Worth noting for this clone: The antigen is unknown.

The receptor comes from a woman in her 30s in good health. The chain has TRBV2 and TRBJ2-1; 10 bases match TRBD2. The sequenced material came from naive CD4+ T cells sorted from blood. Subset: CD45RA+ positively selected. As DNA, the CDR3 is TGTGCCAGCAGTGTAAGAGGACTAGCGGCCTACAATGAGCAGTTCTTC. Amino acids: CASSVRGLAAYNEQFF. The whole variable domain, filled in from reference TRBV2 and TRBJ2-1, reads EPEVTQTPSHQVTQMGQEVILRCVPISNHLYFYWYRQILGQKVEFLVSFYNNEISEKSEIFDDQFSVERPDGSNFTLKIRSTKLEDSAMYFCASSVRGLAAYNEQFFGPGTRLTVL.